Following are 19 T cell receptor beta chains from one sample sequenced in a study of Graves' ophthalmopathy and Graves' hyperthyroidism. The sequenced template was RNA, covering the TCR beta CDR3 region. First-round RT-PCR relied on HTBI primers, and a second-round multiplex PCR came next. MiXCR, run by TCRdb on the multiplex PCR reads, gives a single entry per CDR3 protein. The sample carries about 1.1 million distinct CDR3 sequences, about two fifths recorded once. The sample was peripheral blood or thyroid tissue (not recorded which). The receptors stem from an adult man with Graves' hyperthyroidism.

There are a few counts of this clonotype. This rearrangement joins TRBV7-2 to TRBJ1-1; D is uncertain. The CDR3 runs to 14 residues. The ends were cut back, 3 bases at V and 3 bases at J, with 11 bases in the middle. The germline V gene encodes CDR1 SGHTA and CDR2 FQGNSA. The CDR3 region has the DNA TGTGCCAGCAGCTTGGATAGCGGGGACACTGAAGCTTTCTTT. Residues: CASSLDSGDTEAFF. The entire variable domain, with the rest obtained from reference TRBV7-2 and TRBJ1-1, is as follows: GAGVSQSPSNKVTEKGKDVELRCDPISGHTALYWYRQSLGQGLEFLIYFQGNSAPDKSGLPSDRFSAERTGGSVSTLTIQRTQQEDSAVYLCASSLDSGDTEAFFGQGTRLTVV.

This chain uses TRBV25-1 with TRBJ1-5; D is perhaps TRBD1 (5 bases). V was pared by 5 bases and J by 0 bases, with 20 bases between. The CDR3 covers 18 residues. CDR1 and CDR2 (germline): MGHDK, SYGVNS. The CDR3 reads CASSPHSGGGYSNQPQHF. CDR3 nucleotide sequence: TGTGCCAGCAGTCCGCATAGCGGGGGAGGCTATAGCAATCAGCCCCAGCATTTT.

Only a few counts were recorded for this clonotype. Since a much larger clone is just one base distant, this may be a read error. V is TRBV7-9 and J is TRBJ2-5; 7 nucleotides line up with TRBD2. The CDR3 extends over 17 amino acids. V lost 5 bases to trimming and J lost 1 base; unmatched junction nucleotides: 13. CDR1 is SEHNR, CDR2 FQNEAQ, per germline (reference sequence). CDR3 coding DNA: TGTGCCAGCAGCCACCGCGGTCGAGGACTAGGCCAAGAGACCCAGTACTTC. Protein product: CASSHRGRGLGQETQYF.

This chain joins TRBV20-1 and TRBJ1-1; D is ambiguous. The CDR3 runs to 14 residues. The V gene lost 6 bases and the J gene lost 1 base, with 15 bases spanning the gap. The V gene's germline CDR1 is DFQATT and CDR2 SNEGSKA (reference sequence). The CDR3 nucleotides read TGCAGTGCCAAACGGGTGAGTGGGAACACTGAAGCTTTCTTT. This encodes CSAKRVSGNTEAFF.

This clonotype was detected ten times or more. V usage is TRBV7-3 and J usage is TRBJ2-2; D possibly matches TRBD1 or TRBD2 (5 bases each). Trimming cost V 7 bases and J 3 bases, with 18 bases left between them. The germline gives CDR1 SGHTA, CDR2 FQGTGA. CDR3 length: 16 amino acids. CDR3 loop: CASMGVAGEDTGELFF. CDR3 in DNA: TGTGCCAGCATGGGGGTCGCGGGCGAGGACACCGGGGAGCTGTTTTTT.

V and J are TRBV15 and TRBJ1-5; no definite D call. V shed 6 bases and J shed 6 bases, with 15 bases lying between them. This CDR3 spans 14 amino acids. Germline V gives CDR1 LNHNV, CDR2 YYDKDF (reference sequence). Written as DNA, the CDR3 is TGTGCCACCAGTAGCGGTGGATCCGGTCAGCCCCAGCATTTT. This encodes CATSSGGSGQPQHF. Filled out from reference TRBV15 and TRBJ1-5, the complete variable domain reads DAMVIQNPRYQVTQFGKPVTLSCSQTLNHNVMYWYQQKSSQAPKLLFHYYDKDFNNEADTPDNFQSRRPNTSFCFLDIRSPGLGDTAMYLCATSSGGSGQPQHFGDGTRLSIL.

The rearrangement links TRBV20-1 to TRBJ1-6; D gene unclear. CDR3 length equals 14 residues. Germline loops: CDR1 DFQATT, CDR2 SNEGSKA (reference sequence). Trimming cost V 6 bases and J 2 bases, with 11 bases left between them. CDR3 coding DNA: TGCAGTGCCGAACCGGTACCCTATAATTCACCCCTCCACTTT. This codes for CSAEPVPYNSPLHF.

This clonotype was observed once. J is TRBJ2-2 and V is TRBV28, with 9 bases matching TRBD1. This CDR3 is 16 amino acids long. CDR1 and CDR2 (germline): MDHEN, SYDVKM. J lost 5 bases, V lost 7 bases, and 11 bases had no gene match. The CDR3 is CASNPYRGRETGELFF. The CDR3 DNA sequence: TGTGCCAGCAATCCGTACAGGGGGCGTGAGACCGGGGAGCTGTTTTTT.

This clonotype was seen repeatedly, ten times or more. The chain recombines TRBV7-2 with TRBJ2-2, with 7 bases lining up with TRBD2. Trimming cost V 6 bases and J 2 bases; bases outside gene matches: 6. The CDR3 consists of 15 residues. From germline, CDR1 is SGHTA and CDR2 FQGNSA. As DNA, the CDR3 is TGTGCCAGCAGGATTGGGACTAAAAACACCGGGGAGCTGTTTTTT. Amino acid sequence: CASRIGTKNTGELFF.

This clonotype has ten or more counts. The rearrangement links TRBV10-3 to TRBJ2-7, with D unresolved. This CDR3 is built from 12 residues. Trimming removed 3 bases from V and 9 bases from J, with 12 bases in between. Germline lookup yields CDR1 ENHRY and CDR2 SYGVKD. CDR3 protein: CAISDFRLGQYF. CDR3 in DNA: TGTGCCATCAGTGATTTTAGGTTGGGGCAGTACTTC.

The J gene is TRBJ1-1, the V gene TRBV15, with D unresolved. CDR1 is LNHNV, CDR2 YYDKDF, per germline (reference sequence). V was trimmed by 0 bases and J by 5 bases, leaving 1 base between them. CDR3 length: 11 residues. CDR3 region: CATSRETEAFF. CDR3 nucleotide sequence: TGTGCCACCAGCAGAGAGACTGAAGCTTTCTTT.

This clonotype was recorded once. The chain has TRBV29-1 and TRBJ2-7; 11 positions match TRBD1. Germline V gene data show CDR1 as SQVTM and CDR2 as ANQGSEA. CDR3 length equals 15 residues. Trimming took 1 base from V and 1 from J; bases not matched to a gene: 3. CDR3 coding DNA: TGCAGCGTTGAAGGGGGACAGGGGGTATCCTACGAGCAGTACTTC. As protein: CSVEGGQGVSYEQYF.

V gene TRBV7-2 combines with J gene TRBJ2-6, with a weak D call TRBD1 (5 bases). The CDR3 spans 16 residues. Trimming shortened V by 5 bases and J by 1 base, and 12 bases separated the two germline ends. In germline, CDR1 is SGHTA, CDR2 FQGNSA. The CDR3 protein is CASSVGRGSGANVLTF. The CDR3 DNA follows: TGTGCCAGCAGCGTTGGTAGGGGTTCTGGGGCCAACGTCCTGACTTTC. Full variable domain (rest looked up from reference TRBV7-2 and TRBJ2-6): GAGVSQSPSNKVTEKGKDVELRCDPISGHTALYWYRQSLGQGLEFLIYFQGNSAPDKSGLPSDRFSAERTGGSVSTLTIQRTQQEDSAVYLCASSVGRGSGANVLTFGAGSRLTVL.

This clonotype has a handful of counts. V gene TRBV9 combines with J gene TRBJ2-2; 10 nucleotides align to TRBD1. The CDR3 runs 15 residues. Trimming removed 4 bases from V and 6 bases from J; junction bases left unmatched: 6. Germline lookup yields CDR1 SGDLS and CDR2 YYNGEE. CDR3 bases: TGTGCCAGCAGCCCCTGGACAGGGGGGGCCGGGGAGCTGTTTTTT. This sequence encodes CASSPWTGGAGELFF. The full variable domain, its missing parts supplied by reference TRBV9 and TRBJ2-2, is DSGVTQTPKHLITATGQRVTLRCSPRSGDLSVYWYQQSLDQGLQFLIQYYNGEERAKGNILERFSAQQFPDLHSELNLSSLELGDSALYFCASSPWTGGAGELFFGEGSRLTVL.

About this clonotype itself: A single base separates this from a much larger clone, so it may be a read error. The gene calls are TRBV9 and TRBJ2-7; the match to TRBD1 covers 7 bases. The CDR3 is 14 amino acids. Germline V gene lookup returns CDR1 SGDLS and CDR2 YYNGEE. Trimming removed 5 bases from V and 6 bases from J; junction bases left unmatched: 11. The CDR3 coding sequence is TGTGCCAGCAGTGATTCCAGGGGGTCGAGCGAGCAGTACTTC. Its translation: CASSDSRGSSEQYF.

The CDR3 is CASSLMASVQGNPTNQPQHF. For the CDR3, the DNA is TGTGCCAGCAGCTTAATGGCAAGCGTTCAGGGGAATCCGACCAATCAGCCCCAGCATTTT. The chain recombines TRBV7-2 with TRBJ1-5, with D perhaps matching TRBD1 (6 bases). The V end lost 2 bases, the J end lost 3 bases, and 26 bases lay between the germline ends. There are 20 residues in the CDR3. Germline V gene sequence: CDR1 SGHTA, CDR2 FQGNSA.

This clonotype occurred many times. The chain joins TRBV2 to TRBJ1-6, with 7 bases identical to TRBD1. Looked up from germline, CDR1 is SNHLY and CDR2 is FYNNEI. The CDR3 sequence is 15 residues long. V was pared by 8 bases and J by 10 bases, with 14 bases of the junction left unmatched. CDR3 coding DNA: TGTGCCAGCGCTGCAAAAGGGACAGCAGCATCACCCCTCCACTTT. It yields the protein CASAAKGTAASPLHF.

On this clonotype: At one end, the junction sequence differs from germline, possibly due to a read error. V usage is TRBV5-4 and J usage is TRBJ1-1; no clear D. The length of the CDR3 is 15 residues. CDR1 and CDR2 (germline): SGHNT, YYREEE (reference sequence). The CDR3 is CVSGPPLGPNTEAFF. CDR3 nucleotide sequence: TGTGTCAGCGGCCCGCCTTTAGGACCGAACACTGAAGCTTTCTTT.

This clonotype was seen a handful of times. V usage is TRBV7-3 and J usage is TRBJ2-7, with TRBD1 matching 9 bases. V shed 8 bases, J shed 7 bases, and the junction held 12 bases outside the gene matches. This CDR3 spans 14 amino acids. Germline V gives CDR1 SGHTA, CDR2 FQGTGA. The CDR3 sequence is CASRPGQGVGEQYF. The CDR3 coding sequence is TGTGCCAGCCGACCGGGACAGGGTGTGGGGGAGCAGTACTTC. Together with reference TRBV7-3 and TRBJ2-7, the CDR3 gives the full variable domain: GAGVSQTPSNKVTEKGKYVELRCDPISGHTALYWYRQSLGQGPEFLIYFQGTGAADDSGLPNDRFFAVRPEGSVSTLKIQRTERGDSAVYLCASRPGQGVGEQYFGPGTRLTVT.